What follows are 32 T cell receptor beta chains derived from one specimen sequenced in a study of shared clonotypes between healthy human individuals. The repertoire was sequenced with immunoSEQ multiplex PCR; TCRdb's copy has only in-frame clones and lacks some. The sample carries around 1.9 million clones, 80% to 95% recorded once. CD8 cells regarded as naive lacked CD45RO, were positively chosen for CCR7, and omitted terminally differentiated effector memory CD45RA+ cells. Sequenced material: naive CD8+ T cells from PBMCs. The receptors derive from a man aged 18 to 29 in good health. Some clones in this sample may be carry-over from other donors' samples.

Comment on this clone: Other DNA variants within this sample encode the same CDR3. The chain is built from TRBV10-3 and TRBJ2-1, with 12 bases matching TRBD2. Trimming at V came to 2 bases and at J to 4 bases, leaving 0 bases not matched to a gene. The CDR3 totals 15 residues. Germline CDR1 ENHRY, CDR2 SYGVKD. CDR3 amino acids: CAISEGTSGYNEQFF. The CDR3 nucleotides are TGTGCCATCAGTGAGGGGACTAGCGGGTACAATGAGCAGTTCTTC.

The chain has TRBV28 and TRBJ2-3; 9 nucleotides agree with TRBD2. The V and J ends lost 5 bases and 1 base, in that order; junction bases with no gene match: 13. The CDR3 extends over 18 amino acids. The germline V gene encodes CDR1 MDHEN and CDR2 SYDVKM. CDR3 in DNA: TGTGCCAGCAGTCCCCCCCCATGGCGGGAGGGGGGCACAGATACGCAGTATTTT. As protein: CASSPPPWREGGTDTQYF.

This chain joins TRBV7-9 and TRBJ1-1; D might be TRBD1 (6 bases). The V and J ends lost 1 base and 1 base respectively, with 7 bases between them. In germline, CDR1 is SEHNR, CDR2 FQNEAQ (reference sequence). The CDR3 consists of 14 residues. The CDR3 coding sequence is TGTGCCAGCAGCTTAGTGGGACAGAACACTGAAGCTTTCTTT. It translates to CASSLVGQNTEAFF.

The V gene is TRBV9, the J gene TRBJ1-4; possibly TRBD1 for D (6 bases). From germline, CDR1 is SGDLS and CDR2 YYNGEE. V gave up 3 bases and J gave up 2 bases, with 17 bases separating them. CDR3 length equals 17 residues. The CDR3 loop reads CASSDGQPVVTNEKLFF. CDR3 in DNA: TGTGCCAGCAGCGACGGACAGCCGGTAGTGACTAATGAAAAACTGTTTTTT.

This rearrangement joins TRBV11-2 to TRBJ2-7; 8 nucleotides align to TRBD1. Trimming took 2 bases from V and 4 from J; bases not matched to a gene: 7. The CDR3 loop spans 15 amino acids. The germline gives CDR1 SGHAT, CDR2 FQNNGV. Written as DNA, the CDR3 is TGTGCCAGCAGCTTATTACGGGACAGGTCATACGAGCAGTACTTC. Amino acid sequence: CASSLLRDRSYEQYF.

The gene calls are TRBV7-3 and TRBJ2-7; TRBD2 is a possible D gene (5 bases). The CDR3 loop spans 13 amino acids. CDR1 is SGHTA, CDR2 FQGTGA, per germline. Trimming shortened V by 5 bases and J by 5 bases, and 13 bases separated the two germline ends. The CDR3 is CASSHDGGHEQYF. The CDR3 nucleotides read TGTGCCAGCAGCCACGACGGAGGCCACGAGCAGTACTTC.

This clone was recorded only once. The J gene is TRBJ2-1, the V gene TRBV4-1; D gene ambiguous. The V gene's germline CDR1 is MGHRA and CDR2 YSYEKL. This CDR3 spans 16 amino acids. The V end was cut by 6 bases, the J end by 8 bases, with 23 bases between. Here the CDR3 DNA reads TGCGCCAGCAGTCCTAATATAGGGCCCCTCGACGATGAGCAGTTCTTC. Its translation: CASSPNIGPLDDEQFF.

The chain's CDR3 is CASIQGEAFF. The CDR3 DNA is TGTGCCAGCATCCAGGGGGAAGCTTTCTTT. This chain connects TRBV28 to TRBJ1-1; TRBD1 is a possible D gene (6 bases). Trimming removed 7 bases from V and 8 bases from J, with 8 bases in between. This CDR3 region has 10 residues. Looked up from germline, CDR1 is MDHEN and CDR2 is SYDVKM.

The chain is built from TRBV7-3 and TRBJ2-1; 10 bases are a match to TRBD2. The V gene end was trimmed by 5 bases and the J gene end by 4 bases; junction bases not matched to a gene: 11. Germline values: CDR1 SGHTA, CDR2 FQGTGA. The CDR3 is 17 amino acids. As DNA, the CDR3 is TGTGCCAGCAGCCTTATTGGAGCGGGAGGGCCGTACAATGAGCAGTTCTTC. It yields the protein CASSLIGAGGPYNEQFF.

The V call is TRBV19, the J call TRBJ1-2; D call uncertain. The V gene lost 2 bases and the J gene lost 8 bases, with 12 bases spanning the gap. The CDR3 length is 13 residues. Germline lookup yields CDR1 LNHDA and CDR2 SQIVND (reference sequence). CDR3 loop: CASSIQPRKGYTF. The CDR3 bases are TGTGCCAGTAGTATACAGCCCAGAAAGGGCTACACCTTC.

The chain carries TRBV4-3 and TRBJ2-7; 12 bases map to TRBD2. From germline, CDR1 is LGHNA and CDR2 YSLEER. The CDR3 spans 14 residues. Trimming took 4 bases from V and 5 from J; bases not matched to a gene: 3. CDR3 coding DNA: TGCGCCAGCAGCCCGCTAGCGGGAGGGCACGAGCAGTACTTC. Translated, it gives CASSPLAGGHEQYF.

The chain uses TRBV19 and TRBJ1-1; maybe TRBD1 (6 bases). This CDR3 spans 16 amino acids. Trimming left V 3 bases short and J 0 bases short, with 14 bases between. CDR1 LNHDA and CDR2 SQIVND come from the germline V gene (reference sequence). CDR3 in DNA: TGTGCCAGTAGTATTCTTTGGGGACAAGTGAACACTGAAGCTTTCTTT. Amino acid sequence: CASSILWGQVNTEAFF.

Turning to this clone: The sample contains more than one DNA sequence encoding this CDR3. The chain is built from TRBV27 and TRBJ2-2; D is ambiguous. V was cut by 1 base and J by 6 bases, with 3 bases left in between. The CDR3 contains 12 residues. Germline V gene data show CDR1 as MNHEY and CDR2 as SMNVEV (reference sequence). DNA for the CDR3: TGTGCCAGCAGTTTATGGTCCGGGGAGCTGTTTTTT. Its protein is CASSLWSGELFF.

V and J are TRBV2 and TRBJ2-1, with 9 bases lining up with TRBD2. The CDR3 runs 17 residues. Germline V gives CDR1 SNHLY, CDR2 FYNNEI. V lost 3 bases, J lost 4 bases, and 10 bases stayed unmatched. Here the CDR3 DNA reads TGTGCCAGCAGTGACCGGCGGGAGGGAAGGGGATACAATGAGCAGTTCTTC. Translation: CASSDRREGRGYNEQFF.

CDR3 nucleotide sequence: TGTGCCAGCAGCCAGCGTCGACTAGCGGGAGGGCCTGATCATTTCGAGCAGTACTTC. This translates into CASSQRRLAGGPDHFEQYF. The chain is built from TRBV13 and TRBJ2-7, with 14 bases fitting TRBD2. The V gene end was trimmed by 5 bases and the J gene end by 6 bases; junction bases not matched to a gene: 18. CDR3 length: 19 amino acids. The V gene's germline CDR1 is PRHDT and CDR2 FYEKMQ (reference sequence).

V and J are TRBV4-3 and TRBJ1-1; D gene ambiguous. Germline-derived CDR1 and CDR2 are LGHNA and YSLEER. CDR3 size: 15 residues. Trimming removed 4 bases at V and 1 base at J, with 13 bases between. CDR3 in amino acids: CASSRTSGANTEAFF. The CDR3 nucleotides read TGCGCCAGCAGCCGAACTTCTGGCGCGAACACTGAAGCTTTCTTT.

The chain employs TRBV19 and TRBJ2-5; TRBD2 matches at 11 bases. The junction had 10 bases not matched to a gene; V was cut back by 3 bases and J by 4 bases. The germline CDR1 and CDR2 sequences are LNHDA and SQIVND (reference sequence). The CDR3 totals 17 residues. The DNA for the CDR3 is TGTGCCAGTAGTATGGTCCAACTAGCGGGAGTAAGAGAGACCCAGTACTTC. Residues: CASSMVQLAGVRETQYF.

The chain joins TRBV9 to TRBJ1-2, with D tentatively TRBD1 (6 bases). The germline CDR1 and CDR2 sequences are SGDLS and YYNGEE. The CDR3 length is 13 residues. Trimming took 3 bases from V and 8 from J, leaving 14 bases between them. CDR3 amino acids: CASSALGGYGYTF. In DNA, the CDR3 is TGTGCCAGCAGCGCATTAGGGGGATACGGCTACACCTTC.

This rearrangement joins TRBV27 to TRBJ2-7; 7 bases line up with TRBD2. There are 16 residues in the CDR3. The V gene end was trimmed by 5 bases and the J gene end by 4 bases; junction bases not matched to a gene: 14. CDR1 is MNHEY and CDR2 is SMNVEV in the germline V gene (reference sequence). Here the CDR3 DNA reads TGTGCCAGCAGTCCTATCCACCAGCGGGGAGCGTACGAGCAGTACTTC. Residues: CASSPIHQRGAYEQYF.

The rearrangement uses TRBV7-9 and TRBJ1-2; the match to TRBD1 covers 7 bases. The CDR3 totals 16 residues. Germline V CDR1 and CDR2: SEHNR, FQNEAQ (reference sequence). Trimming at V came to 5 bases and at J to 8 bases, leaving 17 bases not matched to a gene. The CDR3 DNA reads TGTGCCAGCAGCGAGATAGGGGGACAGACCTTCCCGGGCTACACCTTC. Residues: CASSEIGGQTFPGYTF.

The V and J genes are TRBV5-1 and TRBJ2-7, with 16 bases fitting TRBD2. Trimming cost V 2 bases and J 2 bases; bases outside gene matches: 7. There are 18 residues in the CDR3. Germline CDR1 and CDR2: SGHRS and YFSETQ. The DNA for the CDR3 is TGCGCCAGCAGCTTATTACCGGGACTAGCGGGAGGGCCCTACGAGCAGTACTTC. It specifies CASSLLPGLAGGPYEQYF.

This chain connects TRBV15 to TRBJ2-7; 10 bases are a match to TRBD1. Germline CDR1 LNHNV, CDR2 YYDKDF (reference sequence). The CDR3 consists of 14 residues. Trimming at V came to 5 bases and at J to 1 base, leaving 2 bases not matched to a gene. In nucleotides, the CDR3 is TGTGCCACCAGCGGGGGACAGGGGTCCTACGAGCAGTACTTC. Its translation is CATSGGQGSYEQYF.

This chain joins TRBV27 and TRBJ1-5; D possibly corresponds to TRBD1 (5 bases). The CDR3 extends over 17 amino acids. CDR1 is MNHEY and CDR2 is SMNVEV in the germline V gene (reference sequence). Trimming stripped 0 bases from V and 3 bases from J, with 15 bases between. Written as DNA, the CDR3 is TGTGCCAGCAGTTTATCGATGAGCAGGGTTACCAATCAGCCCCAGCATTTT. This codes for CASSLSMSRVTNQPQHF.

This clone was recorded a few times. This chain joins TRBV9 and TRBJ2-7; 7 nucleotides line up with TRBD2. The germline V gene encodes CDR1 SGDLS and CDR2 YYNGEE. The CDR3 runs to 18 residues. J lost 1 base, V lost 0 bases, and 13 bases had no gene match. CDR3 sequence: CASSVESVGGPPSYEQYF. The CDR3 DNA sequence: TGTGCCAGCAGCGTAGAGTCGGTGGGAGGGCCCCCTTCCTACGAGCAGTACTTC.

The gene calls are TRBV5-1 and TRBJ2-2; D not certain. The CDR3 is 14 amino acids. CDR1 and CDR2 from the germline V gene are SGHRS and YFSETQ. The V and J ends lost 4 bases and 5 bases respectively, with 12 bases between them. As DNA, the CDR3 is TGCGCCAGCAGCCGCCCCCCCGAAACCGGGGAGCTGTTTTTT. Protein sequence: CASSRPPETGELFF. The full variable domain, rest sourced from reference TRBV5-1 and TRBJ2-2, is KAGVTQTPRYLIKTRGQQVTLSCSPISGHRSVSWYQQTPGQGLQFLFEYFSETQRNKGNFPGRFSGRQFSNSRSEMNVSTLELGDSALYLCASSRPPETGELFFGEGSRLTVL.

The V gene is TRBV30, the J gene TRBJ2-5; 7 bases are shared with TRBD1. Looked up from germline, CDR1 is GTSNPN and CDR2 is SVGIG (reference sequence). This CDR3 is 13 amino acids long. Trimming cost V 5 bases and J 4 bases; bases outside gene matches: 7. The CDR3 protein is CAWATGSVETQYF. The CDR3 nucleotides are TGTGCCTGGGCGACAGGGTCGGTAGAGACCCAGTACTTC. The whole variable domain, remainder taken from reference TRBV30 and TRBJ2-5, is SQTIHQWPATLVQPVGSPLSLECTVEGTSNPNLYWYRQAAGRGLQLLFYSVGIGQISSEVPQNLSASRPQDRQFILSSKKLLLSDSGFYLCAWATGSVETQYFGPGTRLLVL.

V and J are TRBV18 and TRBJ1-3, with TRBD1 matching over 10 bases. The CDR3 sequence is 17 residues long. Germline trimming cut 3 bases from V and 4 bases from J; bases unmatched to any gene: 9. From germline, CDR1 is KGHSH and CDR2 LQKENI. The CDR3 nucleotides are TGTGCCAGCTCACCTCAGCGGACAGGGGGGACGGGAAACACCATATATTTT. It translates to CASSPQRTGGTGNTIYF.

This clone was detected once. This sequence joins TRBV6-5 and TRBJ2-7; 9 nucleotides agree with TRBD1. V lost 4 bases to trimming and J lost 1 base; unmatched junction nucleotides: 8. Germline assignment: CDR1 MNHEY and CDR2 SVGAGI. CDR3 length: 16 residues. The CDR3 coding sequence is TGTGCCAGCAGTTCTCTGACAGGGGGTGAATCCTACGAGCAGTACTTC. It translates to CASSSLTGGESYEQYF.

The chain has TRBV7-6 and TRBJ2-5, with D perhaps TRBD1 or TRBD2 (5 bases each). The CDR3 is 15 amino acids. The V end lost 5 bases, the J end lost 0 bases, and 13 bases lay between the germline ends. From germline, CDR1 is SGHVS and CDR2 FNYEAQ. This CDR3 reads CASSTRDPYQETQYF. The CDR3 DNA follows: TGTGCCAGCAGCACCAGGGACCCGTACCAAGAGACCCAGTACTTC.

This chain links TRBV29-1 with TRBJ1-2; no clear D gene. Germline V gives CDR1 SQVTM, CDR2 ANQGSEA. The CDR3 contains 14 residues. The V end was cut by 0 bases, the J end by 2 bases, with 10 bases between. The CDR3 sequence: CSVEDEGFNYGYTF. The CDR3 DNA is TGCAGCGTTGAAGATGAAGGGTTCAACTATGGCTACACCTTC.

The chain is built from TRBV27 and TRBJ2-1, with 9 bases lining up with TRBD2. This CDR3 is built from 13 residues. The V gene end was trimmed by 6 bases and the J gene end by 9 bases; junction bases not matched to a gene: 6. CDR1 and CDR2 from the germline V gene are MNHEY and SMNVEV (reference sequence). This CDR3 is CASSSRLAVEQFF. For the CDR3, the DNA is TGTGCCAGCAGCTCTCGACTAGCGGTTGAGCAGTTCTTC.

J is TRBJ1-1 and V is TRBV19; D gene uncertain. V was pared by 6 bases and J by 2 bases, with 13 bases between. The CDR3 is 14 amino acids. In germline, CDR1 is LNHDA, CDR2 SQIVND (reference sequence). The CDR3 here is CASSSIGVNTEAFF. DNA of the CDR3: TGTGCCAGTAGCAGTATCGGGGTCAACACTGAAGCTTTCTTT.